Given below is one T cell receptor (beta chain) in context. Its cognate antigen is unknown. These data originate in a study of beta chain features in type 1 diabetes. The CDR3 covers 16 residues. Trimming took 1 base from V and 9 from J, leaving 21 bases between them. The V gene's germline CDR1 is LGHNT and CDR2 FRNRAP. The entirety of the isolated RNA underwent reverse transcription, so expressed TCRB transcripts were sequenced. Sequenced by immunoSEQ multiplex PCR; TCRdb stores in-frame clones only, minus some. Of about 660,000 clones in the sample, about 14% were seen once. Whole-study results and caveats: Cells carrying high TCR expression could end up over-represented when cDNA is sequenced. People with Type 1 diabetes carried modestly yet significantly shorter TCRB CDR3s in all four CD4+ subsets.

Once sorted, every population was more than 98% pure. Sequencing was done on a sample of naive CD4+ T cells from blood. This chain joins TRBV12-5 and TRBJ2-5, with a possible D match to TRBD2 (7 bases). This clonotype was sampled from a man between 18 and 35 years old with type 1 diabetes. CDR3 region: CASGLATGTTAGAQYF. CDR3 in DNA: TGTGCTAGTGGTTTGGCCACCGGGACTACCGCAGGGGCCCAGTACTTC.